A selection of T cell receptor beta chains follows, all from one sample in a study of blood T cell repertoires in COVID-19. This table comes from immunoSEQ multiplex PCR, and its TCRdb copy is limited to in-frame clones, with some not included. The repertoire holds about 200,000 clones, with 89% as singletons. Sequenced input: PBMCs or T cells enriched from blood (not recorded which). These TCRs come from a woman aged 18-29 years who had recovered from COVID-19. Each CDR3 is given without its conserved first and last residue. A D gene is named only where the DNA matches it firmly.

D | V | CDR3
- | TRBV7-9 | ASGRLAGSNPYEQY
- | TRBV9 | ASSSFAGHYGYT
- | TRBV6-5 | ASRGDSEKLF
- | TRBV28 | ASSLKRYGYT
- | TRBV18 | ASSPQNTETF
TRBD1 | TRBV7-2 | ASSLTGVNSPLH
- | TRBV28 | ASQPSVAEKLF
TRBD1 | TRBV7-6 | ASSWDRGTEAF
- | TRBV28 | ASSFQGSPLH
TRBD1 | TRBV24-1 | ATSDPQGAGETQY